A single sample is the source of the 16 T cell receptor beta chains below, sequenced in a study of T cell changes during pregnancy in multiple sclerosis. Profiling relied on immunoSEQ multiplex PCR, and the TCRdb table lists in-frame clones only, not all of them. The table lists more than 65,000 clones, approximately 90% of them singletons, with 2.5% to 3% in the top ten. The material was peripheral blood, obtained in the first trimester of pregnancy. The source of these receptors is a female donor with multiple sclerosis, enrolled in a pregnancy study.

A single count supports this clone. The gene calls are TRBV9 and TRBJ2-7; TRBD1 is a possible D gene (5 bases). The CDR3 is 14 residues long. In germline, CDR1 is SGDLS, CDR2 YYNGEE. V lost 0 bases and J lost 4, with 11 bases in between. CDR3 sequence reads: CASSVDTGRYEQYF. The CDR3 nucleotides read TGTGCCAGCAGCGTAGATACAGGAAGGTACGAGCAGTACTTC.

The rearrangement links TRBV7-3 to TRBJ2-1; D possibly corresponds to TRBD1 (6 bases). V was clipped by 0 bases and J by 8 bases, with 14 bases between them. The germline V gene encodes CDR1 SGHTA and CDR2 FQGTGA. This CDR3 has 15 amino acids. The CDR3: CASSLTGAKGDEQFF. CDR3 DNA sequence: TGTGCCAGCAGCTTAACAGGTGCTAAGGGGGATGAGCAGTTCTTC.

The chain carries TRBV6-5 and TRBJ2-5; possible D gene TRBD1, 5 bases. This CDR3 contains 14 residues. Trimming took off 6 bases at V and 4 bases at J, with 15 bases between the two ends. Germline V CDR1 and CDR2: MNHEY, SVGAGI. This CDR3 is CASRPQGFPETQYF. Written as DNA, the CDR3 is TGTGCCAGCAGACCCCAGGGATTTCCAGAGACCCAGTACTTC.

The chain joins TRBV5-1 to TRBJ2-4, with TRBD2 matching 14 bases. From germline, CDR1 is SGHRS and CDR2 YFSETQ. With 3 bases clipped from V and 1 base from J, the junction kept 9 bases outside the gene matches. This CDR3 is built from 19 residues. The CDR3 loop reads CASSSTSGGAFSAKNIQYF. CDR3 bases: TGCGCCAGCAGCTCGACTAGCGGGGGGGCTTTTAGTGCCAAAAACATTCAGTACTTC.

The chain recombines TRBV9 with TRBJ2-1; 10 bases line up with TRBD2. The germline V gene encodes CDR1 SGDLS and CDR2 YYNGEE. J gave up 10 bases and V 1 base, and 8 bases lay outside the gene matches. There are 15 residues in the CDR3. The CDR3 DNA reads TGTGCCAGCAGCGTATCAACTAGCGGGGCCGACGAGCAGTTCTTC. Translation gives CASSVSTSGADEQFF. Variable domain in full (rest from reference TRBV9 and TRBJ2-1): DSGVTQTPKHLITATGQRVTLRCSPRSGDLSVYWYQQSLDQGLQFLIQYYNGEERAKGNILERFSAQQFPDLHSELNLSSLELGDSALYFCASSVSTSGADEQFFGPGTRLTVL.

The chain links TRBV18 to TRBJ1-2; TRBD1 might be the D (6 bases). Trimming stripped 3 bases from V and 1 base from J, with 12 bases between. The CDR3 spans 15 residues. Germline V lookup: CDR1 KGHSH, CDR2 LQKENI. CDR3 residues: CASSPSGQINYGYTF. The CDR3 nucleotides read TGTGCCAGCTCACCCTCCGGACAGATTAACTATGGCTACACCTTC.

V usage is TRBV29-1 and J usage is TRBJ2-7, with a weak D call TRBD2 (6 bases). Trimming pared 5 bases from V and 0 bases from J, leaving 11 bases between. The CDR3 extends over 13 amino acids. Germline-derived CDR1 and CDR2 are SQVTM and ANQGSEA. The CDR3 DNA is TGCAGCGTTTGGGACTTTAGCTCCTACGAGCAGTACTTC. It yields the protein CSVWDFSSYEQYF.

V is TRBV28 and J is TRBJ1-2, with no clear D. Trimming removed 8 bases at V and 6 bases at J, with 10 bases between. CDR3 length equals 11 residues. Per the germline V gene, CDR1 is MDHEN and CDR2 is SYDVKM. CDR3 in DNA: TGTGCCAGCTTACATGATAATGGCTACACCTTC. As protein: CASLHDNGYTF.

V is TRBV6-5 and J is TRBJ1-2; 7 bases are shared with TRBD1. The germline CDR1 and CDR2 sequences are MNHEY and SVGAGI. The CDR3 is made up of 14 amino acids. With V trimmed by 6 bases and J by 8 bases, 12 bases remained unmatched. The CDR3 here is CASRVTGPVGGYTF. The CDR3 coding sequence is TGTGCCAGCAGGGTGACAGGGCCTGTTGGGGGCTACACCTTC.

V and J are TRBV4-1 and TRBJ2-2; the D is unclear. Germline V CDR1 and CDR2: MGHRA, YSYEKL. The V end lost 4 bases, the J end lost 6 bases, and 9 bases lay between the germline ends. This CDR3 region has 13 residues. The CDR3 here is CASSLDTPGELFF. The CDR3 DNA reads as TGCGCCAGCAGCCTTGACACTCCCGGGGAGCTGTTTTTT.

The chain has TRBV13 and TRBJ2-5; TRBD2 agrees at 16 bases. V lost 1 base, J lost 2 bases, and 10 bases stayed unmatched. This CDR3 comprises 20 residues. CDR1 is PRHDT and CDR2 is FYEKMQ in the germline V gene (reference sequence). CDR3 coding DNA: TGTGCCAGCAGCTTAGTCCCACCGGGACTAGCGGGAGGGTCGCAAGAGACCCAGTACTTC. Residues: CASSLVPPGLAGGSQETQYF.

This clone was recorded only once. This sequence joins TRBV11-3 and TRBJ1-1; maybe TRBD1 (5 bases). CDR1 and CDR2 (germline): SGHNT, YENEEA. The CDR3 consists of 13 residues. The V and J ends lost 5 bases and 4 bases respectively, with 11 bases between them. Here the CDR3 reads CASSPRDFTEAFF. Here the CDR3 DNA reads TGTGCCAGCAGCCCCCGGGACTTCACTGAAGCTTTCTTT.

Comment on this clone: Its ends do not fully match the called genes, so a read error is possible. The rearrangement uses TRBV28 and TRBJ2-7; 7 nucleotides match TRBD1. This CDR3 comprises 14 residues. CDR1 MDHEN and CDR2 SYDVKM come from the germline V gene. Here the CDR3 reads CASSLLGGDRPYNF. The CDR3 coding sequence is TGTGCCAGCAGTTTATTAGGGGGCGACAGACCCTACAACTTC.

The genes are TRBV14 and TRBJ2-5; D unresolved. Trimming shortened V by 1 base and J by 5 bases, and 14 bases separated the two germline ends. Germline V CDR1 and CDR2: SGHDN, FVKESK. This CDR3 has 15 amino acids. The chain's CDR3 is CASSQAGVPQETQYF. The CDR3 DNA is TGTGCCAGCAGCCAAGCCGGAGTCCCTCAGGAGACCCAGTACTTC.

The CDR3 nucleotides are TGCGCCAGCAGCCCTCAGACAGGGCGGGCCACAGATACGCAGTATTTT. Its translation is CASSPQTGRATDTQYF. This chain connects TRBV5-1 to TRBJ2-3, with 7 bases fitting TRBD1. This CDR3 spans 16 amino acids. V gave up 4 bases and J gave up 2 bases; unmatched junction bases: 10. Germline values: CDR1 SGHRS, CDR2 YFSETQ.

The gene calls are TRBV18 and TRBJ2-1; D remains ambiguous. This CDR3 has 15 residues. Trimming left V 7 bases short and J 7 bases short, with 20 bases between. Germline V gives CDR1 KGHSH, CDR2 LQKENI. The DNA of the CDR3 is TGTGCCAGCTTAAACAACCCTAGTGAGCTGAATGAGCAGTTCTTC. This codes for CASLNNPSELNEQFF. The variable domain in full, completed from reference TRBV18 and TRBJ2-1, reads NAGVMQNPRHLVRRRGQEARLRCSPMKGHSHVYWYRQLPEEGLKFMVYLQKENIIDESGMPKERFSAEFPKEGPSILRIQQVVRGDSAAYFCASLNNPSELNEQFFGPGTRLTVL.